The clone carrying this T cell receptor beta chain came up a few times. Its antigen remains unknown. Relative to the germline gene, one junction end is altered; a read error may explain this. The sample originates from a study of blood T cells in healthy people across ages. Overall study findings and caveats: A greater number of naive CD4+ cells and higher diversity distinguished long-lived donors from aged donors.

A second PCR, run for about 7 to 12 cycles, used a sample-barcoded 5' primer plus a J-beta primer mix. In TCRdb, the 5' RACE reads were re-called with MiXCR into one record per CDR3 protein. The profile covers 750,000 to 1,000,000 distinct CDR3 sequences, with about 29% appearing a single time and more than 8.5% taken by the ten largest. CDR3 length equals 18 residues. CDR1 MNHEY and CDR2 SVGEGT come from the germline V gene. This sample also belongs to another study, concerning T cells of mothers and their children. Turning to that study: Similar thymic selection effects on TCR recombination output appear in pairs, both related and unrelated.

Input material: blood. The chain joins TRBV6-2 or TRBV6-3 to TRBJ1-2, with 8 bases that match TRBD1. The TCR originated in a middle-aged woman in good health. CDR3: CANSITGTGSSGRYGYTF. CDR3 nucleotide sequence: TGTGCCAACAGTATAACCGGGACAGGTTCATCGGGACGCTATGGCTACACCTTC.